The clone carrying this TCR beta chain came up a few times. This sample was taken from a study of T-cell memory formation after mild COVID-19. Each CDR3 protein gets one entry after TCRdb re-called the 5' RACE reads with MiXCR. Among about 320,000 distinct CDR3 sequences listed, roughly an eighth were seen once. Germline V lookup: CDR1 DFQATT, CDR2 SNEGSKA (reference sequence). The length of the CDR3 is 12 residues. V was trimmed by 3 bases and J by 7 bases, leaving 10 bases between them. The sequence came from a man aged 18 to 30 who had mild COVID-19 (a few samples of this study predate the infection). Cell type and time point are not known. The sequencing input was PBMCs or a T cell subset sorted from them (not recorded which). This chain joins TRBV20-1 and TRBJ1-5; TRBD1 might be the D (6 bases). The CDR3 coding sequence is TGCAGTGCTAGTACAGGGAGGCAGCCCCAGCATTTT. This gives the protein CSASTGRQPQHF.